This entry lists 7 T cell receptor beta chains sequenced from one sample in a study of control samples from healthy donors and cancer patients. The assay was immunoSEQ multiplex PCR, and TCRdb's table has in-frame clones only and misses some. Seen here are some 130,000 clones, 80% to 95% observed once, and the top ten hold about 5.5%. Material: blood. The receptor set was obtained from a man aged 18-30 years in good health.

The CDR3 bases are TGTGCCAGCAGCTTAAGGGGACAGGGCTCCGATGAGCAGTTCTTC. It encodes CASSLRGQGSDEQFF. The chain recombines TRBV7-3 with TRBJ2-1, with 9 bases aligning to TRBD1. Germline CDR1 reads SGHTA; CDR2 reads FQGTGA. The CDR3 is made up of 15 amino acids. The trim removed 1 base at V and 8 bases at J, leaving 6 bases unmatched.

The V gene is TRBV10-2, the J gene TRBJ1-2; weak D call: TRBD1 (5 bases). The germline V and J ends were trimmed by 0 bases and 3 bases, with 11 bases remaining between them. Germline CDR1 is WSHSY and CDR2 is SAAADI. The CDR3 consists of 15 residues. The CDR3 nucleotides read TGCGCCAGCAGTGAGTCGCAGGGACGGGACTATGGCTACACCTTC. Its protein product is CASSESQGRDYGYTF.

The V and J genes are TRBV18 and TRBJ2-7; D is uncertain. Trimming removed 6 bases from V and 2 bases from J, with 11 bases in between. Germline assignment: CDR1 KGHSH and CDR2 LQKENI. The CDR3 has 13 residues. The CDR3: CASSVLTAYEQYF. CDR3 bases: TGTGCCAGCTCGGTCCTTACAGCCTACGAGCAGTACTTC. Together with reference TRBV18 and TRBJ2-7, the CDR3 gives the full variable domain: NAGVMQNPRHLVRRRGQEARLRCSPMKGHSHVYWYRQLPEEGLKFMVYLQKENIIDESGMPKERFSAEFPKEGPSILRIQQVVRGDSAAYFCASSVLTAYEQYFGPGTRLTVT.

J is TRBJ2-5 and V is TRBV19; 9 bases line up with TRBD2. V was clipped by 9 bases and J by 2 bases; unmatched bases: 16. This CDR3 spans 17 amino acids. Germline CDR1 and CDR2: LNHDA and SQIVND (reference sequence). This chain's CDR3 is CASATAWVAGAQETQYF. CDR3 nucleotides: TGTGCCAGCGCCACTGCCTGGGTAGCGGGGGCGCAAGAGACCCAGTACTTC. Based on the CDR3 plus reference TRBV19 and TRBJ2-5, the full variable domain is DGGITQSPKYLFRKEGQNVTLSCEQNLNHDAMYWYRQDPGQGLRLIYYSQIVNDFQKGDIAEGYSVSREKKESFPLTVTSAQKNPTAFYLCASATAWVAGAQETQYFGPGTRLLVL.

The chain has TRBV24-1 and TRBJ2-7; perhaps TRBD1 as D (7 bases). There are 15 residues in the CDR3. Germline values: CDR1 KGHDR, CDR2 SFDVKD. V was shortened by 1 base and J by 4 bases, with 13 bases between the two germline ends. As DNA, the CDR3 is TGTGCCACCAGTGATTTAGGCAGGGGGGTATACGAGCAGTACTTC. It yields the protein CATSDLGRGVYEQYF.

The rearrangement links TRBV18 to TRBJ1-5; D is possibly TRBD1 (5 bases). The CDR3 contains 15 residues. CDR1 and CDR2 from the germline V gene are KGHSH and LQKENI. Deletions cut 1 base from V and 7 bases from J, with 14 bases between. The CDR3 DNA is TGTGCCAGCTCACCACAGCCTGCCAGGGACCAGCCCCAGCATTTT. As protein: CASSPQPARDQPQHF.

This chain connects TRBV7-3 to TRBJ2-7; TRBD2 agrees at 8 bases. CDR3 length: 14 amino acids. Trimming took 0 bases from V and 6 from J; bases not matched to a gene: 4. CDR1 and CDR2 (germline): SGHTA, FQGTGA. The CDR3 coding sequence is TGTGCCAGCAGCTTAACGGGCGGGGGGTGCGAGCAGTACTTC. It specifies CASSLTGGGCEQYF. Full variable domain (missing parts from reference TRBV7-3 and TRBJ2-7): GAGVSQTPSNKVTEKGKYVELRCDPISGHTALYWYRQSLGQGPEFLIYFQGTGAADDSGLPNDRFFAVRPEGSVSTLKIQRTERGDSAVYLCASSLTGGGCEQYFGPGTRLTVT.